What follows describes a single TCR beta chain. As yet, its antigen is unknown. This sequence may be a read error, since a much larger clone differs from it by one base. This entry belongs to a study of T cells in Graves' hyperthyroidism and ophthalmopathy. On the study more broadly: Sampling of peripheral blood happened at initial diagnosis, prior to any treatment.

Broader study findings: Blood held most thyroid clonotypes expanded above 0.001 frequency.

CDR1 and CDR2 (germline): MNHNS, SASEGT. The CDR3 covers 14 residues. The investigators amplified TCR beta CDR3 regions from RNA transcripts. The HTBI set primed first-round TCR CDR3 RT-PCR. In TCRdb, the multiplex PCR reads were re-called with MiXCR into one record per CDR3 protein. The sample contains 640,000 or so distinct CDR3 sequences, roughly 14% of which appear only once. The genes are TRBV6-1 and TRBJ1-2, with TRBD1 matching over 7 bases. The source is a woman between 40 and 55 years old with Graves' ophthalmopathy. What was sequenced was blood. This CDR3 reads CASSPTTGRYDYTF. The CDR3 region has the DNA TGTGCCAGCAGTCCTACGACAGGGCGGTATGACTACACCTTC.